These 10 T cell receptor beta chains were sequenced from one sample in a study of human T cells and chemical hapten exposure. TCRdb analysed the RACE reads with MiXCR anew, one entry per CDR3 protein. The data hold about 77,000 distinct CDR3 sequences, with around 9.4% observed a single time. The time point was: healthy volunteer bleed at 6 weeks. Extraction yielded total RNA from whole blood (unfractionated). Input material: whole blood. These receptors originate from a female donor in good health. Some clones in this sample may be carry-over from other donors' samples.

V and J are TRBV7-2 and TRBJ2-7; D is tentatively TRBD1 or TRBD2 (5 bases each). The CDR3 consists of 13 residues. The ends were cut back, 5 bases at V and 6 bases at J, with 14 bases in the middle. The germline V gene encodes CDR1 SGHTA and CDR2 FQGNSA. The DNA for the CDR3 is TGTGCCAGCAGCGCGGGTGGGGCGGCCGAGCAGTACTTC. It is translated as CASSAGGAAEQYF. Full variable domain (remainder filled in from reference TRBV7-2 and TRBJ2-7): GAGVSQSPSNKVTEKGKDVELRCDPISGHTALYWYRQSLGQGLEFLIYFQGNSAPDKSGLPSDRFSAERTGGSVSTLTIQRTQQEDSAVYLCASSAGGAAEQYFGPGTRLTVT.

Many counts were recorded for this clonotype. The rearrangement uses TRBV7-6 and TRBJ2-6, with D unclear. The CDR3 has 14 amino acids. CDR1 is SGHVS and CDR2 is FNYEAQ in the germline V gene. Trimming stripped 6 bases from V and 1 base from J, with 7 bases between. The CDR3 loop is CASSSGSGANVLTF. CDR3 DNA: TGTGCCAGCAGTTCTGGGTCTGGGGCCAACGTCCTGACTTTC.

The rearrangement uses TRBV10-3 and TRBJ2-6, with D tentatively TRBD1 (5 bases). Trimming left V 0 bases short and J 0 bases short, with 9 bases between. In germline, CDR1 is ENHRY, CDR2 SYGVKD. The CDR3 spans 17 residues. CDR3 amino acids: CAISESRQSSGANVLTF. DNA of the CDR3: TGTGCCATCAGTGAGTCGAGACAGAGCTCTGGGGCCAACGTCCTGACTTTC.

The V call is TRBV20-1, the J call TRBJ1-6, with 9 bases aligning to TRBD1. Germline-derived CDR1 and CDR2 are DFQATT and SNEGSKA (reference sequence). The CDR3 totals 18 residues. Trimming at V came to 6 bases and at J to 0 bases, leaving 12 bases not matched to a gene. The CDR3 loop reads CSAPATGGLSSYNSPLHF. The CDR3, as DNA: TGCAGTGCCCCAGCGACAGGGGGACTGAGCTCCTATAATTCACCCCTCCACTTT.

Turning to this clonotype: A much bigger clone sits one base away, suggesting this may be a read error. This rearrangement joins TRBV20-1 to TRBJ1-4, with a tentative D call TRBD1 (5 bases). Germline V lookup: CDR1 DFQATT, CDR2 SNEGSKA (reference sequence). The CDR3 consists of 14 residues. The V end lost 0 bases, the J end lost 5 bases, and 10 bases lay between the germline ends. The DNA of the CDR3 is TGCAGTGCTAGAGATTGGCAGGGCAATGAAAAACTGTTTTTT. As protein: CSARDWQGNEKLFF.

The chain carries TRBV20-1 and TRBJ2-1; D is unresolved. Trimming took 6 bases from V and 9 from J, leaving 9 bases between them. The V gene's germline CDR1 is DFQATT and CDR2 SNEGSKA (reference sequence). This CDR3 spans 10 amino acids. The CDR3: CSAVYAEQFF. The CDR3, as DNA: TGCAGTGCCGTCTACGCTGAGCAGTTCTTC.

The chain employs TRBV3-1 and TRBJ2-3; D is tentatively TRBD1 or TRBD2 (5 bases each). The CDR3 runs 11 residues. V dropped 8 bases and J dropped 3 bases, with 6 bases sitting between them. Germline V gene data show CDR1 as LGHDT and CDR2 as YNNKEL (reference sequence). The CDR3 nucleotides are TGTGCCAGCGGGGGTACAGATACGCAGTATTTT. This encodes CASGGTDTQYF.

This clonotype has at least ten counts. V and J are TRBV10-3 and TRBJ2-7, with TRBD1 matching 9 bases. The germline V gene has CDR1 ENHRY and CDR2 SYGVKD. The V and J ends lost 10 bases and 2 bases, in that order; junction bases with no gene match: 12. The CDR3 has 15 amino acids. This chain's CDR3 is CATRGQGPNPYEQYF. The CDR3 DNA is TGTGCCACCCGAGGACAGGGGCCGAACCCCTACGAGCAGTACTTC.

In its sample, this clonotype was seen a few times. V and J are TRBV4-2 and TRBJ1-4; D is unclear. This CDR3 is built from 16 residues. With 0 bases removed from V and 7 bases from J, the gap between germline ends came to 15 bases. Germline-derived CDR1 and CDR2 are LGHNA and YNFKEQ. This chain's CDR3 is CASSQDSRGCGEKLFF. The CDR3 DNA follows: TGTGCCAGCAGCCAAGATTCCCGGGGTTGTGGTGAAAAACTGTTTTTT.

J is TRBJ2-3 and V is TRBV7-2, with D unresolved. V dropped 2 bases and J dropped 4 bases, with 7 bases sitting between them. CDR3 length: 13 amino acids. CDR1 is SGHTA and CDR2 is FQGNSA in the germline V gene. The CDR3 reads CASSLKVSDTQYF. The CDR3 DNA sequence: TGTGCCAGCAGCTTAAAGGTATCAGATACGCAGTATTTT.